One sample yielded the 6 T cell receptor beta chains listed below, sequenced in a study of OX40 agonist ivuxolimab in advanced cancers. This table comes from immunoSEQ multiplex PCR, and its TCRdb copy is limited to in-frame clones, with some not included. The table lists 30,000 to 50,000 clones, about 89% of them singletons. Sequences were derived from CD4+ or CD8+ T cells sorted from blood, sampled in a trial of the OX40 agonist ivuxolimab. Source of these receptors: an adult with an advanced solid tumor such as melanoma, head and neck, liver or kidney cancer.

V gene TRBV4-3 combines with J gene TRBJ2-7; 8 bases agree with TRBD2. V was pared by 5 bases and J by 7 bases, with 10 bases of the junction left unmatched. Germline V gene lookup returns CDR1 LGHNA and CDR2 YSLEER. This CDR3 contains 14 residues. The DNA of the CDR3 is TGCGCCAGCAGCGGTGAGCGGGGGCTTGAGGAGCAGTACTTC. Encoded protein: CASSGERGLEEQYF.

The chain has TRBV5-1 and TRBJ2-5, with D perhaps TRBD1 or TRBD2 (5 bases each). The CDR3 sequence is 15 residues long. Trimming pared 0 bases from V and 0 bases from J, leaving 9 bases between. Germline CDR1 and CDR2: SGHRS and YFSETQ. CDR3 nucleotide sequence: TGCGCCAGCAGCTTGGCAGTGGGGGACCAAGAGACCCAGTACTTC. Translated: CASSLAVGDQETQYF. Full variable domain (outside the CDR3, taken from reference TRBV5-1 and TRBJ2-5): KAGVTQTPRYLIKTRGQQVTLSCSPISGHRSVSWYQQTPGQGLQFLFEYFSETQRNKGNFPGRFSGRQFSNSRSEMNVSTLELGDSALYLCASSLAVGDQETQYFGPGTRLLVL.

The chain uses TRBV5-5 and TRBJ1-5; D might be TRBD1 (5 bases). The CDR3 covers 15 residues. The germline V gene has CDR1 SGHKS and CDR2 YYEKEE (reference sequence). The germline V and J ends were trimmed by 0 bases and 4 bases, with 11 bases remaining between them. CDR3 amino acids: CASSLGDGRNQPQHF. CDR3 DNA sequence: TGTGCCAGCAGCTTGGGGGACGGCAGAAATCAGCCCCAGCATTTT.

The J gene is TRBJ1-1, the V gene TRBV4-2, with unresolved D. Looked up from germline, CDR1 is LGHNA and CDR2 is YNFKEQ. V was pared by 1 base and J by 0 bases, with 9 bases between. The CDR3 extends over 15 amino acids. CDR3 in amino acids: CASSQGGLMNTEAFF. For the CDR3, the DNA is TGTGCCAGCAGCCAAGGTGGTTTAATGAACACTGAAGCTTTCTTT.

The chain is built from TRBV2 and TRBJ2-7, with 9 bases that match TRBD1. V lost 0 bases, J lost 6 bases, and 9 bases stayed unmatched. Germline lookup yields CDR1 SNHLY and CDR2 FYNNEI. This CDR3 region has 16 residues. CDR3 DNA: TGTGCCAGCAGTGAAGCCGGTTGGACAGGGGAGGGCGAGCAGTACTTC. This sequence encodes CASSEAGWTGEGEQYF. Combining the CDR3 with reference TRBV2 and TRBJ2-7 gives the whole variable domain EPEVTQTPSHQVTQMGQEVILRCVPISNHLYFYWYRQILGQKVEFLVSFYNNEISEKSEIFDDQFSVERPDGSNFTLKIRSTKLEDSAMYFCASSEAGWTGEGEQYFGPGTRLTVT.

The chain is built from TRBV7-2 and TRBJ2-4; no definite D call. CDR3 size: 11 residues. The germline gives CDR1 SGHTA, CDR2 FQGNSA. The germline V and J ends were trimmed by 6 bases and 7 bases, with 7 bases remaining between them. The CDR3 loop is CASSPKNIQYF. For the CDR3, the DNA is TGTGCCAGCAGTCCTAAGAACATTCAGTACTTC.